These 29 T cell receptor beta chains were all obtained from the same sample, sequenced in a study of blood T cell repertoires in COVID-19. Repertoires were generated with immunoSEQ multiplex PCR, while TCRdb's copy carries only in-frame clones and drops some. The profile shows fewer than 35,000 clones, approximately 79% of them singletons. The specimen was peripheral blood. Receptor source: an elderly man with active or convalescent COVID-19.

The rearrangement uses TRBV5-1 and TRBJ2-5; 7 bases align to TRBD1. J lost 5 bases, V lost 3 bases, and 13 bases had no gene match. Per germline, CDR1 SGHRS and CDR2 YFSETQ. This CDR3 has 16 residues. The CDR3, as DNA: TGCGCCAGCAGCTCCCGGGACAGCGGCGGTGAGGAGACCCAGTACTTC. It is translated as CASSSRDSGGEETQYF.

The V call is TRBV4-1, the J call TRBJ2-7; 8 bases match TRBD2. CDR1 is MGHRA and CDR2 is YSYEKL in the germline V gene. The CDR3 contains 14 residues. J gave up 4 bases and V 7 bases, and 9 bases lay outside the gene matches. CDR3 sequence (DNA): TGCGCCAGCATGCCTCGGGAGGGAGGGTACGAGCAGTACTTC. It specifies CASMPREGGYEQYF.

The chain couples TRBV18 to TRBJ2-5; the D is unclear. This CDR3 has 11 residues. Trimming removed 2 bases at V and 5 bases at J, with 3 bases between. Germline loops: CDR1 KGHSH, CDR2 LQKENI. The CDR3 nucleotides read TGTGCCAGCTCACCAGAGGAGACCCAGTACTTC. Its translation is CASSPEETQYF.

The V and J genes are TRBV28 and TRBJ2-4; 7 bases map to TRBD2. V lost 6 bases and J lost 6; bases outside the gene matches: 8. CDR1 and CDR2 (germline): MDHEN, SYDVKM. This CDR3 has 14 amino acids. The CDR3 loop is CASSPPGLLNIQYF. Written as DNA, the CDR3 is TGTGCCAGCAGCCCACCGGGACTATTAAACATTCAGTACTTC.

CDR3 sequence: CASANGQGQDTQYF. In nucleotides, the CDR3 is TGTGCCAGTGCGAACGGACAGGGGCAAGATACGCAGTATTTT. The genes are TRBV7-3 and TRBJ2-3, with TRBD1 identical over 9 bases. This CDR3 contains 14 residues. Germline V gene lookup returns CDR1 SGHTA and CDR2 FQGTGA. Trimming removed 9 bases from V and 5 bases from J; junction bases left unmatched: 9.

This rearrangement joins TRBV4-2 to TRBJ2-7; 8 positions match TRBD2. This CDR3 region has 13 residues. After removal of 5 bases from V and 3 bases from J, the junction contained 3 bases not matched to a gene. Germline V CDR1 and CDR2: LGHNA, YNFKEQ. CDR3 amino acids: CASSGSGVYEQYF. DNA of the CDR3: TGTGCCAGCAGCGGTAGCGGGGTCTACGAGCAGTACTTC.

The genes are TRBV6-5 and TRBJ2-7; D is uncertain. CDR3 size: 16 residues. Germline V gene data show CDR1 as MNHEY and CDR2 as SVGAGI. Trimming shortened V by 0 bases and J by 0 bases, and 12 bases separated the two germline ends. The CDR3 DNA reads TGTGCCAGCAGTTACTCCGTAGTTAAAAGCTCCTACGAGCAGTACTTC. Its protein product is CASSYSVVKSSYEQYF.

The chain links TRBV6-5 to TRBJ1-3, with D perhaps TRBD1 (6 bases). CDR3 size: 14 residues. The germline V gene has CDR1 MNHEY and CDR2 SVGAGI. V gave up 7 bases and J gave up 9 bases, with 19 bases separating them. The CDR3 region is CASTTNRDVGTIYF. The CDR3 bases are TGTGCCAGCACCACGAACAGGGACGTGGGCACCATATATTTT.

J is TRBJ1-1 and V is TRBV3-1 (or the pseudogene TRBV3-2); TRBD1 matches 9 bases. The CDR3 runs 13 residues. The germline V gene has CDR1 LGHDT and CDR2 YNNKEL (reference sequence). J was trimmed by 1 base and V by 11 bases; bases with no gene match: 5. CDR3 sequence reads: CASRGQGNTEAFF. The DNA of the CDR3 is TGTGCCTCCAGGGGACAGGGGAACACTGAAGCTTTCTTT.

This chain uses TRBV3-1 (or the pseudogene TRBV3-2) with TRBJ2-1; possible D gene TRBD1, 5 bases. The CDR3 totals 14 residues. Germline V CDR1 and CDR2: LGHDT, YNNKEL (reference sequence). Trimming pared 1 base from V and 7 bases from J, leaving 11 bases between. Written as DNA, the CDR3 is TGTGCCAGCAGCCAAGGGGGCGCCGTAAATGAGCAGTTCTTC. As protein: CASSQGGAVNEQFF.

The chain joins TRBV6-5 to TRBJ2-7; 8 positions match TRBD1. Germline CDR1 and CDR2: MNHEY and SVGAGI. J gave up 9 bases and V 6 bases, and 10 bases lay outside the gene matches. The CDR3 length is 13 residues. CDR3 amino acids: CASSEGQASWQYF. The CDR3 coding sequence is TGTGCCAGCAGCGAGGGACAGGCCTCTTGGCAGTACTTC.

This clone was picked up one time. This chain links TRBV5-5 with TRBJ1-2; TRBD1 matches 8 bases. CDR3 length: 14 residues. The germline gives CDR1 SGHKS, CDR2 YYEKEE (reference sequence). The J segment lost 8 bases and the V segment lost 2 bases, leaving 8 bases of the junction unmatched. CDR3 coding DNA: TGTGCCAGCAGCTTCCCGGGACAGGCGGGCGGCTACACCTTC. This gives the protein CASSFPGQAGGYTF.

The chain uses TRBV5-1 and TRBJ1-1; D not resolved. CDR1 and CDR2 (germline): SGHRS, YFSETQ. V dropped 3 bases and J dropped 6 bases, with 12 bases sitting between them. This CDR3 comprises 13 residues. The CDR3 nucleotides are TGCGCCAGCAGCTGGAAGGTCGGGGCTGAAGCTTTCTTT. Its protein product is CASSWKVGAEAFF.

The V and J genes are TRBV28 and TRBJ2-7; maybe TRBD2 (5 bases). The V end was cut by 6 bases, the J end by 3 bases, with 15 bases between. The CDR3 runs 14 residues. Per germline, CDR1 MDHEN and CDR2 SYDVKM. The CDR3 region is CASRGAVTGYEQYF. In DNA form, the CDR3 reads TGTGCCAGCAGGGGAGCGGTTACGGGCTACGAGCAGTACTTC. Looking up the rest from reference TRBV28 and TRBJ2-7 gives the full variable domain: DVKVTQSSRYLVKRTGEKVFLECVQDMDHENMFWYRQDPGLGLRLIYFSYDVKMKEKGDIPEGYSVSREKKERFSLILESASTNQTSMYLCASRGAVTGYEQYFGPGTRLTVT.

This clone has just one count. The CDR3 sequence: CASSQDGRGYAEQYF. CDR3 bases: TGTGCCAGCAGCCAAGATGGCAGGGGATACGCCGAGCAGTACTTC. The V and J genes are TRBV3-1 (or the pseudogene TRBV3-2) and TRBJ2-7; possible D gene TRBD1, 6 bases. This CDR3 has 15 residues. V lost 0 bases and J lost 6, with 15 bases in between. Germline V gene data show CDR1 as LGHDT and CDR2 as YNNKEL (reference sequence).

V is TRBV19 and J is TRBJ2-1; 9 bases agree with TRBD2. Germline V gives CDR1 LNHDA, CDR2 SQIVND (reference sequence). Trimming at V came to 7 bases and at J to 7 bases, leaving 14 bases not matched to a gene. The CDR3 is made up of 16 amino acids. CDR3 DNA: TGTGCCAGTATGGGGCCGCAGCGGGGGGCCACAAATGAGCAGTTCTTC. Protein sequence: CASMGPQRGATNEQFF.

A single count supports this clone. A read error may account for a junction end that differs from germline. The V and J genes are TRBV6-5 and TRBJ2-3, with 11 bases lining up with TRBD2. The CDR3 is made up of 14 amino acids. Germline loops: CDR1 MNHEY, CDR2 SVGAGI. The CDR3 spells CASNSGGAPDAQYF. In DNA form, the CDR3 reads TGTGCCAGCAATAGCGGGGGGGCCCCAGATGCGCAGTATTTT.

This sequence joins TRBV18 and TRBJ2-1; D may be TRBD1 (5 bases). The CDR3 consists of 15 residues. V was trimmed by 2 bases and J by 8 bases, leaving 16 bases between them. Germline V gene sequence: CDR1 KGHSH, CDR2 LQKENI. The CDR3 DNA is TGTGCCAGCTCACCAACCAGGGCAATAGAGGATGAGCAGTTCTTC. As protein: CASSPTRAIEDEQFF. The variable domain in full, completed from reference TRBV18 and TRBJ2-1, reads NAGVMQNPRHLVRRRGQEARLRCSPMKGHSHVYWYRQLPEEGLKFMVYLQKENIIDESGMPKERFSAEFPKEGPSILRIQQVVRGDSAAYFCASSPTRAIEDEQFFGPGTRLTVL.

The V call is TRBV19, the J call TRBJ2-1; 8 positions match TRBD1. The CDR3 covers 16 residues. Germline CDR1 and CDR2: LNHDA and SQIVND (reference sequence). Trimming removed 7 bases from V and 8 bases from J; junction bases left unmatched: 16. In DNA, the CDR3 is TGTGCCAGTAACCCCGCAGGAAATACCAGGGGGCATGAGCAGTTCTTC. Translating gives CASNPAGNTRGHEQFF.

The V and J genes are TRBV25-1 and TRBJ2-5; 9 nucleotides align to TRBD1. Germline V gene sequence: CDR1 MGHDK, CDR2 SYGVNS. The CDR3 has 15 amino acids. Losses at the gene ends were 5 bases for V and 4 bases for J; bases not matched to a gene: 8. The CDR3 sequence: CASSSRDRVRETQYF. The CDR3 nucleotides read TGTGCCAGCAGTAGCCGGGACAGGGTACGAGAGACCCAGTACTTC.

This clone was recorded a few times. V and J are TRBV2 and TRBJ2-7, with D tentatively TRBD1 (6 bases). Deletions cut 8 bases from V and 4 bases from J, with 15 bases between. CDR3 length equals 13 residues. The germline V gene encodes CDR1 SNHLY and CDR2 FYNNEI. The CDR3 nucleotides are TGTGCCAGCCTCAGACAGGTGGGGTACGAGCAGTACTTC. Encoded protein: CASLRQVGYEQYF.

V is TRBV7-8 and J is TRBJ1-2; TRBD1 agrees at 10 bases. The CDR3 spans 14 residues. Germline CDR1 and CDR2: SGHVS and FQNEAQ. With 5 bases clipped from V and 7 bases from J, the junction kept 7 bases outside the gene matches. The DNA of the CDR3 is TGTGCCAGCAGCCCTCGACAGGGGGCGCGTGGCTACACCTTC. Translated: CASSPRQGARGYTF. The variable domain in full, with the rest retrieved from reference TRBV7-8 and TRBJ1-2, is GAGVSQSPRYKVAKRGQDVALRCDPISGHVSLFWYQQALGQGPEFLTYFQNEAQLDKSGLPSDRFFAERPEGSVSTLKIQRTQQEDSAVYLCASSPRQGARGYTFGSGTRLTVV.

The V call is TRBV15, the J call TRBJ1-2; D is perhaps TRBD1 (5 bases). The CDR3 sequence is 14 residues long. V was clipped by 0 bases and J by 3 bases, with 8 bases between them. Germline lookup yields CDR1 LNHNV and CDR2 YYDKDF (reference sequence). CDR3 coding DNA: TGTGCCACCAGCAGAGATAGGGGTGACTATGGCTACACCTTC. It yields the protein CATSRDRGDYGYTF. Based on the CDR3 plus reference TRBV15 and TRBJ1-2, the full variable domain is DAMVIQNPRYQVTQFGKPVTLSCSQTLNHNVMYWYQQKSSQAPKLLFHYYDKDFNNEADTPDNFQSRRPNTSFCFLDIRSPGLGDTAMYLCATSRDRGDYGYTFGSGTRLTVV.

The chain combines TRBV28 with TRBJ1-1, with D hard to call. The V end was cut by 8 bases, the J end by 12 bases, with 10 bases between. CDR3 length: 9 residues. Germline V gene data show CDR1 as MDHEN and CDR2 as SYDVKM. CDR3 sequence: CASGESTFF. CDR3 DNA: TGTGCCAGCGGGGAGTCAACTTTCTTT. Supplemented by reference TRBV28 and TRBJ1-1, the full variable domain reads DVKVTQSSRYLVKRTGEKVFLECVQDMDHENMFWYRQDPGLGLRLIYFSYDVKMKEKGDIPEGYSVSREKKERFSLILESASTNQTSMYLCASGESTFFGQGTRLTVV.

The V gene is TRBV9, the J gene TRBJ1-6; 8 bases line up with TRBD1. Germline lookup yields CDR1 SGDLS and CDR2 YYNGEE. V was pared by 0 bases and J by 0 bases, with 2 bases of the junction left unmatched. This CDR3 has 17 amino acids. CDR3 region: CASSVGQGSSYNSPLHF. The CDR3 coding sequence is TGTGCCAGCAGCGTAGGACAGGGGAGCTCCTATAATTCACCCCTCCACTTT.

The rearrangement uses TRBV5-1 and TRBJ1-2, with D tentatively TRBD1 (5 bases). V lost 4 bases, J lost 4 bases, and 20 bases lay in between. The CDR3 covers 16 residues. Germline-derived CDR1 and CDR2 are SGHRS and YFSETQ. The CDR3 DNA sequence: TGCGCCAGCAGCCCGACCGGGACTCAGAAGGGCTATGGCTACACCTTC. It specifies CASSPTGTQKGYGYTF.

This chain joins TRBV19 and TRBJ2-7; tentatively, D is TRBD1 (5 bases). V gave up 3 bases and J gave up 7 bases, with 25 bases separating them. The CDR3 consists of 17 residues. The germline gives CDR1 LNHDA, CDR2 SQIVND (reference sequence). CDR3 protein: CASSIRNRNARPREQYF. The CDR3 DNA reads TGTGCCAGTAGTATCCGGAACAGGAATGCCCGACCGAGGGAGCAGTACTTC.

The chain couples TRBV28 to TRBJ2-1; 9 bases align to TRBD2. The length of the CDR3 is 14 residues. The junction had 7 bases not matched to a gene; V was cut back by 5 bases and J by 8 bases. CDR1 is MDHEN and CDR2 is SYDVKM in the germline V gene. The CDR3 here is CASSLQGLAHEQFF. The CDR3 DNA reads TGTGCCAGCAGTCTCCAAGGACTAGCGCATGAGCAGTTCTTC.

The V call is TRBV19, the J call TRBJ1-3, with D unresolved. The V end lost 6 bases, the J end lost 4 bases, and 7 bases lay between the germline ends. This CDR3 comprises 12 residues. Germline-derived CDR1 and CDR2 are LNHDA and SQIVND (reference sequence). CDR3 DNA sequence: TGTGCCAGTAGGCAACAAGGAAACACCATATATTTT. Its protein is CASRQQGNTIYF. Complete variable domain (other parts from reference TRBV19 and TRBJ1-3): DGGITQSPKYLFRKEGQNVTLSCEQNLNHDAMYWYRQDPGQGLRLIYYSQIVNDFQKGDIAEGYSVSREKKESFPLTVTSAQKNPTAFYLCASRQQGNTIYFGEGSWLTVV.